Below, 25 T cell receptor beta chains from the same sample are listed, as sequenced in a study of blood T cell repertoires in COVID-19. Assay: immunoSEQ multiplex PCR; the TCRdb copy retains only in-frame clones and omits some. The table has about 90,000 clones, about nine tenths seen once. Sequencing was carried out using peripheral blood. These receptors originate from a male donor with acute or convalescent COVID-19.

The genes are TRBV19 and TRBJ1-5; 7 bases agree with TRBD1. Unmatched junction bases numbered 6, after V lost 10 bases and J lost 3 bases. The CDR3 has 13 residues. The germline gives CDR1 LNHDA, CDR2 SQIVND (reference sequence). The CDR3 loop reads CATGDRVNQPQHF. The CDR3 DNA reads TGTGCCACAGGAGACAGGGTCAATCAGCCCCAGCATTTT. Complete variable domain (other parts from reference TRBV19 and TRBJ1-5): DGGITQSPKYLFRKEGQNVTLSCEQNLNHDAMYWYRQDPGQGLRLIYYSQIVNDFQKGDIAEGYSVSREKKESFPLTVTSAQKNPTAFYLCATGDRVNQPQHFGDGTRLSIL.

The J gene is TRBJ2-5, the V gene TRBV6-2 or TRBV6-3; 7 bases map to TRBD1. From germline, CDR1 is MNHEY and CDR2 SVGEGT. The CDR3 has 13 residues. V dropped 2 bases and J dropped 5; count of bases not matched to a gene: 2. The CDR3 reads CASSYQGVETQYF. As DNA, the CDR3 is TGTGCCAGCAGTTACCAGGGGGTGGAGACCCAGTACTTC.

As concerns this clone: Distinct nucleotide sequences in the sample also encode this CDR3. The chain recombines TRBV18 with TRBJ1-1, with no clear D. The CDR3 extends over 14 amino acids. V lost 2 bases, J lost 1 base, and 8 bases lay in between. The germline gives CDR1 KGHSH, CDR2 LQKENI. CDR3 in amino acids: CASSPTGGNTEAFF. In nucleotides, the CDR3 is TGTGCCAGCTCACCAACGGGTGGGAACACTGAAGCTTTCTTT. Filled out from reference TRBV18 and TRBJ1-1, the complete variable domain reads NAGVMQNPRHLVRRRGQEARLRCSPMKGHSHVYWYRQLPEEGLKFMVYLQKENIIDESGMPKERFSAEFPKEGPSILRIQQVVRGDSAAYFCASSPTGGNTEAFFGQGTRLTVV.

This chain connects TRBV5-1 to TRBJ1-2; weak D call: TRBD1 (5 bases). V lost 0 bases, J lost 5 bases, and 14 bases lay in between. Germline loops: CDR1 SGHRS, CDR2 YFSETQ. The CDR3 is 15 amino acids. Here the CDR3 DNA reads TGCGCCAGCAGCTTGGAGACCCATCGGGGGTATGGCTACACCTTC. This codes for CASSLETHRGYGYTF.

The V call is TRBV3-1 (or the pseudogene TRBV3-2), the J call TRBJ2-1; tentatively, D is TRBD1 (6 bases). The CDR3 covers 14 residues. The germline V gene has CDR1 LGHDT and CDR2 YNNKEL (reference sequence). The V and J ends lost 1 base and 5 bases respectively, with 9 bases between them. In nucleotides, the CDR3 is TGTGCCAGCAGCCAAGCTGGGGGCCACAATGAGCAGTTCTTC. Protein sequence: CASSQAGGHNEQFF.

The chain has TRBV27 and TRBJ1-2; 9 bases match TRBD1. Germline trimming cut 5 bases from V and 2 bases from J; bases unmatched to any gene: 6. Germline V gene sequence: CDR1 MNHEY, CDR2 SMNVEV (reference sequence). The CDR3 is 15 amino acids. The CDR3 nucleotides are TGTGCCAGCAGTAGTCGGGACAGGGCGAACTATGGCTACACCTTC. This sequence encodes CASSSRDRANYGYTF.

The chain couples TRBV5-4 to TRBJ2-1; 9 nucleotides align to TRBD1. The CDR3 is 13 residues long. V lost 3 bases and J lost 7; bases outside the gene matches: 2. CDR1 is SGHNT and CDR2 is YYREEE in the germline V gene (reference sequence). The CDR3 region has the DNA TGTGCCAGCAGCTCGACAGGGGGTAATGAGCAGTTCTTC. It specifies CASSSTGGNEQFF.

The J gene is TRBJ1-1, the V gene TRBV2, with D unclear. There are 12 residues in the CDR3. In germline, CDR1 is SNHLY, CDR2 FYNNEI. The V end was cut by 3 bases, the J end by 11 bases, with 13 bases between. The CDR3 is CASSDFSGMAFF. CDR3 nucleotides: TGTGCCAGCAGTGATTTTTCGGGGATGGCTTTCTTT. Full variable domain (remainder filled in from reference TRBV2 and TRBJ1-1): EPEVTQTPSHQVTQMGQEVILRCVPISNHLYFYWYRQILGQKVEFLVSFYNNEISEKSEIFDDQFSVERPDGSNFTLKIRSTKLEDSAMYFCASSDFSGMAFFGQGTRLTVV.

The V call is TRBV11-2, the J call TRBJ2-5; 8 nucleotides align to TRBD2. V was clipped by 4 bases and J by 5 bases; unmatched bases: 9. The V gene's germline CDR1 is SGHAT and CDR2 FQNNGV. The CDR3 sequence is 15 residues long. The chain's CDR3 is CASSSPGRGAETQYF. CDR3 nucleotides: TGTGCCAGCAGCTCCCCCGGGCGGGGGGCGGAGACCCAGTACTTC.

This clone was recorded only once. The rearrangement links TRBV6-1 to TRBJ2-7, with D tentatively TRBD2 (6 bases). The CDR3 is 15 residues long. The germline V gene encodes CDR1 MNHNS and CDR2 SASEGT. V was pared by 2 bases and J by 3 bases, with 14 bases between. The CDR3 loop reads CASSEQASVGYEQYF. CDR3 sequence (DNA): TGTGCCAGCAGTGAACAGGCTAGCGTCGGCTACGAGCAGTACTTC.

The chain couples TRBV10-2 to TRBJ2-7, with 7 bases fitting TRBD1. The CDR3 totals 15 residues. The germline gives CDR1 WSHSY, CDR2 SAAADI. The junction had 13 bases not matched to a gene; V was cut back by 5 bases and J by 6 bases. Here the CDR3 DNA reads TGCGCCAGCAGTCCCAATGTGCCTACAGGGGTCGAGCAGTACTTC. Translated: CASSPNVPTGVEQYF.

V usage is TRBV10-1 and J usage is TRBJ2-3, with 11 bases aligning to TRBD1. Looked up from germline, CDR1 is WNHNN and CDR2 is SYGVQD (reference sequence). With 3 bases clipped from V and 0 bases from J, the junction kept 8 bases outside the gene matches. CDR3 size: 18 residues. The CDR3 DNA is TGCGCCAGCAGTGATGGACAGGGGGCTGATACTAGCACAGATACGCAGTATTTT. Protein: CASSDGQGADTSTDTQYF.

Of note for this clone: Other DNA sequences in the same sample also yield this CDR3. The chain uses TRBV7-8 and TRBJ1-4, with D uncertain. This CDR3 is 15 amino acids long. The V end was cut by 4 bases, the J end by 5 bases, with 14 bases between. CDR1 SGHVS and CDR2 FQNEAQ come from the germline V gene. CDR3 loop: CASSSLAQPNEKLFF. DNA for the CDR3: TGTGCCAGCAGCTCCCTAGCCCAGCCGAATGAAAAACTGTTTTTT. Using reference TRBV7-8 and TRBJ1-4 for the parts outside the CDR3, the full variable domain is GAGVSQSPRYKVAKRGQDVALRCDPISGHVSLFWYQQALGQGPEFLTYFQNEAQLDKSGLPSDRFFAERPEGSVSTLKIQRTQQEDSAVYLCASSSLAQPNEKLFFGSGTQLSVL.

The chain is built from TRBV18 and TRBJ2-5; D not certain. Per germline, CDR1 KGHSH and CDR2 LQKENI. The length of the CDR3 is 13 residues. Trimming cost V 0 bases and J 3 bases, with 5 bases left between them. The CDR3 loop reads CASSPPPEETQYF. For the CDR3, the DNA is TGTGCCAGCTCACCACCCCCGGAAGAGACCCAGTACTTC.

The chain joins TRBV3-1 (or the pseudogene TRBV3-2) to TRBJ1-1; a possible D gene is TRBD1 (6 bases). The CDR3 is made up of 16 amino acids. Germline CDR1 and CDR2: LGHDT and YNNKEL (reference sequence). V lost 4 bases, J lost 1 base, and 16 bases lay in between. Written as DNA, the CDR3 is TGTGCCAGCAGCCTCCCGTTGGGGGCCGGGAACACTGAAGCTTTCTTT. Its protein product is CASSLPLGAGNTEAFF.

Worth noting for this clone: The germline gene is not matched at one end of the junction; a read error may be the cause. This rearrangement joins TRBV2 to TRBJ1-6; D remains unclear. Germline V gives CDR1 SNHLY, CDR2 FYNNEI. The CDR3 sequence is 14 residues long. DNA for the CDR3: TGTGCCAGCTGTGAAGGGCTGGGCAATTCACCCCTCCACTTT. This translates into CASCEGLGNSPLHF.

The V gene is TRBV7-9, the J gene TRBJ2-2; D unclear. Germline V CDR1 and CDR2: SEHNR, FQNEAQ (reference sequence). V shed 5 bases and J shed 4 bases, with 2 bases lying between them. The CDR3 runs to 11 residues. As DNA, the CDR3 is TGTGCCAGCAGCCTCACCGGGGAGCTGTTTTTT. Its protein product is CASSLTGELFF.

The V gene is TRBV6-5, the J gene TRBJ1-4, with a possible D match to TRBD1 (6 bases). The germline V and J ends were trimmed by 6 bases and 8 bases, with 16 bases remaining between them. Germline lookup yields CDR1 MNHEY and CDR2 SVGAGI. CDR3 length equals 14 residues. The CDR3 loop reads CASSRQVAGEKLFF. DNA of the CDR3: TGTGCCAGCAGCCGACAGGTAGCCGGAGAAAAACTGTTTTTT.

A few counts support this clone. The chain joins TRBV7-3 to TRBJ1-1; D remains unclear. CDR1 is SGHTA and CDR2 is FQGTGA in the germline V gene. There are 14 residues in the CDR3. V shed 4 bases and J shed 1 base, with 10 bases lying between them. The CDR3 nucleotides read TGTGCCAGCAGCTCTCTAGGCGGGAACACTGAAGCTTTCTTT. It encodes CASSSLGGNTEAFF. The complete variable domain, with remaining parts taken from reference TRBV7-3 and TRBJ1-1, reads GAGVSQTPSNKVTEKGKYVELRCDPISGHTALYWYRQSLGQGPEFLIYFQGTGAADDSGLPNDRFFAVRPEGSVSTLKIQRTERGDSAVYLCASSSLGGNTEAFFGQGTRLTVV.

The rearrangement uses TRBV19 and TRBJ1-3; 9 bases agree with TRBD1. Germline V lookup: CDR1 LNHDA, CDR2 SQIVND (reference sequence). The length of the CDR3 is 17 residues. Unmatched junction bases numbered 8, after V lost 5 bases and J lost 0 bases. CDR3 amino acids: CASSVSTGGSSGNTIYF. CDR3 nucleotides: TGTGCCAGTAGTGTCTCGACAGGGGGAAGCTCTGGAAACACCATATATTTT.

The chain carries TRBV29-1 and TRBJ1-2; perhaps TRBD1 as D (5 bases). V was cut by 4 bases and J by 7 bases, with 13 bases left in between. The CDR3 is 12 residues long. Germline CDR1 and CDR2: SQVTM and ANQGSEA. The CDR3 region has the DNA TGCAGCGTTGTGGCAGGGCCGCCTGGCTACACCTTC. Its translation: CSVVAGPPGYTF.

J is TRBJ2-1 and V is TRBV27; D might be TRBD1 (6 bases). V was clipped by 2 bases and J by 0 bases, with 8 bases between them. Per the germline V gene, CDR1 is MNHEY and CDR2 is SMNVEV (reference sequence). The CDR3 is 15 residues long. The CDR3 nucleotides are TGTGCCAGCAGTTTAGAGGGGGTCTCCTACAATGAGCAGTTCTTC. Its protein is CASSLEGVSYNEQFF.

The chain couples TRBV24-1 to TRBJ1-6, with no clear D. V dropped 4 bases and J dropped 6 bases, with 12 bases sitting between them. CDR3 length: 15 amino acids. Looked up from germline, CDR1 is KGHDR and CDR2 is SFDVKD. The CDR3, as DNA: TGTGCCACCAGTGACTCCGGGATAATTAATTCACCCCTCCACTTT. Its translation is CATSDSGIINSPLHF.

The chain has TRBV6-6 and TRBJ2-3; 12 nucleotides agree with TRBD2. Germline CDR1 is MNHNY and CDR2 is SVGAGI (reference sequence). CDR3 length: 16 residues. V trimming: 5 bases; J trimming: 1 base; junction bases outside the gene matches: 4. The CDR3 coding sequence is TGTGCCAGCAGTATACGACTAGCGGGGGGCACAGATACGCAGTATTTT. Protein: CASSIRLAGGTDTQYF.

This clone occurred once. This CDR3 reads CASSLSRAGDGYTF. In DNA form, the CDR3 reads TGTGCCAGCAGCTTAAGTAGGGCAGGGGATGGCTACACCTTC. The gene calls are TRBV11-2 and TRBJ1-2; maybe TRBD1 (6 bases). The CDR3 consists of 14 residues. Germline V lookup: CDR1 SGHAT, CDR2 FQNNGV. The ends were cut back, 2 bases at V and 6 bases at J, with 13 bases in the middle.